These 31 T cell receptor beta chains share one sample of origin, sequenced in a study of T cells after yellow fever vaccination. TCRdb reanalysed the 5' RACE reads using MiXCR and keeps one entry per CDR3 protein. The table has a few hundred thousand distinct CDR3 sequences, roughly a sixth seen once. The sequenced sample was PBMCs, obtained 4 to 5 days after the first yellow fever vaccination. Every receptor here comes from a man aged 18-30 years who received the YFV17D yellow fever vaccine.

The chain couples TRBV20-1 to TRBJ2-5; D may match TRBD1 or TRBD2 (5 bases each). CDR1 and CDR2 (germline): DFQATT, SNEGSKA (reference sequence). This CDR3 comprises 13 residues. Deletions cut 1 base from V and 4 bases from J, with 10 bases between. CDR3 in amino acids: CSARAGQGETQYF. Written as DNA, the CDR3 is TGCAGTGCTAGAGCGGGGCAGGGAGAGACCCAGTACTTC.

The table lists this clonotype with many counts. The V and J genes are TRBV6-5 and TRBJ1-1; D is possibly TRBD1 (6 bases). Between the trimmed V and J ends, which lost 0 bases and 11 bases, there was a span of 10 bases. This CDR3 region has 12 residues. Germline CDR1 MNHEY, CDR2 SVGAGI. The CDR3 DNA reads as TGTGCCAGCAGTTACTCCGGGGGCAGGGCTTTCTTT. It yields the protein CASSYSGGRAFF.

The chain combines TRBV4-1 with TRBJ2-6; TRBD1 matches at 9 bases. CDR3 length equals 19 residues. J lost 0 bases, V lost 0 bases, and 6 bases had no gene match. The germline V gene encodes CDR1 MGHRA and CDR2 YSYEKL. The DNA of the CDR3 is TGCGCCAGCAGCCAAGACCCTCCGGGACAGGGCTCTGGGGCCAACGTCCTGACTTTC. Translating it yields CASSQDPPGQGSGANVLTF.

The chain is built from TRBV7-9 and TRBJ2-7; D is uncertain. Per germline, CDR1 SEHNR and CDR2 FQNEAQ (reference sequence). The CDR3 consists of 13 residues. The ends were cut back, 3 bases at V and 0 bases at J, with 6 bases in the middle. CDR3 residues: CASSFKPSYEQYF. The DNA of the CDR3 is TGTGCCAGCAGCTTCAAACCCTCCTACGAGCAGTACTTC. Combining the CDR3 with reference TRBV7-9 and TRBJ2-7 gives the whole variable domain DTGVSQNPRHKITKRGQNVTFRCDPISEHNRLYWYRQTLGQGPEFLTYFQNEAQLEKSRLLSDRFSAERPKGSFSTLEIQRTEQGDSAMYLCASSFKPSYEQYFGPGTRLTVT.

This chain links TRBV12-3 or TRBV12-4 with TRBJ2-1; 10 bases are a match to TRBD1. The trim removed 7 bases at V and 9 bases at J, leaving 9 bases unmatched. The CDR3 spans 14 residues. The CDR3 bases are TGTGCCAGCACAACCTCCGGGACAGGGGCTGAGCAGTTCTTC. Its protein product is CASTTSGTGAEQFF.

This clonotype was seen a handful of times. The chain is built from TRBV6-5 and TRBJ1-2; D might be TRBD1 (5 bases). The CDR3 length is 15 residues. Germline V gene data show CDR1 as MNHEY and CDR2 as SVGAGI. V was pared by 4 bases and J by 9 bases, with 21 bases between. CDR3 coding DNA: TGTGCCAGCAGTTCCCGGGGGACGGCGGGAAGGAGCTACACCTTC. This sequence encodes CASSSRGTAGRSYTF.

The chain combines TRBV4-3 with TRBJ1-5; maybe TRBD1 (5 bases). V lost 0 bases to trimming and J lost 3 bases, with 9 bases between them. The germline V gene has CDR1 LGHNA and CDR2 YSLEER. The CDR3 has 15 residues. The CDR3 sequence is CASSQDQQANQPQHF. The CDR3 DNA follows: TGCGCCAGCAGCCAAGATCAACAGGCCAATCAGCCCCAGCATTTT.

The rearrangement uses TRBV7-8 and TRBJ1-1, with D hard to call. Germline CDR1 reads SGHVS; CDR2 reads FQNEAQ. The CDR3 loop spans 15 amino acids. V lost 0 bases to trimming and J lost 4 bases, with 12 bases between them. The CDR3 DNA reads as TGTGCCAGCAGCTTAGCCCGACGACTGGTCACTGAAGCTTTCTTT. Its translation is CASSLARRLVTEAFF.

V usage is TRBV5-4 and J usage is TRBJ1-2; 7 bases align to TRBD1. Per germline, CDR1 SGHNT and CDR2 YYREEE (reference sequence). There are 14 residues in the CDR3. Unmatched junction bases numbered 10, after V lost 6 bases and J lost 5 bases. The CDR3 region is CASTSGTDLYGYTF. CDR3 sequence (DNA): TGTGCCAGCACCTCCGGGACAGACTTATATGGCTACACCTTC.

The rearrangement joins TRBV4-1 to TRBJ1-4; D remains ambiguous. Trimming removed 0 bases at V and 16 bases at J, with 18 bases between. The CDR3 loop spans 14 amino acids. Germline CDR1 and CDR2: MGHRA and YSYEKL. As DNA, the CDR3 is TGCGCCAGCAGCCAAGAACCGGGGTTGGGAGCGACGTTTTTT. It encodes CASSQEPGLGATFF.

There are a few counts of this clonotype. The chain employs TRBV6-2 or TRBV6-3 and TRBJ2-5; the D gene is possibly TRBD1 (6 bases). In germline, CDR1 is MNHEY, CDR2 SVGEGT. CDR3 length equals 15 residues. V dropped 5 bases and J dropped 4 bases, with 17 bases sitting between them. This CDR3 is CASSHHGQRGETQYF. DNA of the CDR3: TGTGCCAGCAGTCACCACGGACAGAGGGGAGAGACCCAGTACTTC.

V gene TRBV7-3 combines with J gene TRBJ2-4; TRBD2 matches 13 bases. V shed 5 bases, J shed 0 bases, and the junction held 19 bases outside the gene matches. The V gene's germline CDR1 is SGHTA and CDR2 FQGTGA. The CDR3 is made up of 22 amino acids. The CDR3 loop reads CASSISSGTSGELYLAKNIQYF. Here the CDR3 DNA reads TGTGCCAGCAGCATAAGTTCCGGGACTAGCGGGGAATTGTACCTAGCCAAAAACATTCAGTACTTC. The complete variable domain, with remaining parts taken from reference TRBV7-3 and TRBJ2-4, reads GAGVSQTPSNKVTEKGKYVELRCDPISGHTALYWYRQSLGQGPEFLIYFQGTGAADDSGLPNDRFFAVRPEGSVSTLKIQRTERGDSAVYLCASSISSGTSGELYLAKNIQYFGAGTRLSVL.

The chain combines TRBV12-3 or TRBV12-4 with TRBJ2-3; unclear D gene. This CDR3 contains 12 residues. Trimming left V 5 bases short and J 4 bases short, with 7 bases between. This CDR3 is CASSEVADTQYF. The CDR3 coding sequence is TGTGCCAGCAGTGAGGTGGCAGATACGCAGTATTTT.

This clonotype was found a few times. V and J are TRBV6-2 or TRBV6-3 and TRBJ2-7; perhaps TRBD1 as D (5 bases). The CDR3 has 13 amino acids. Germline CDR1 reads MNHEY; CDR2 reads SVGEGT. V lost 5 bases and J lost 7, with 15 bases in between. Written as DNA, the CDR3 is TGTGCCAGCAGTCTGCTTGGGGCCACGGAGCAGTACGTC. This codes for CASSLLGATEQYV.

This clonotype appeared a few times. The chain carries TRBV20-1 and TRBJ2-1, with TRBD2 matching 11 bases. Germline assignment: CDR1 DFQATT and CDR2 SNEGSKA (reference sequence). The J segment lost 8 bases and the V segment lost 6 bases, leaving 12 bases of the junction unmatched. CDR3 size: 15 residues. Here the CDR3 DNA reads TGCAGTGCGCCGATTTCGGGACTAGCGGTTTATGAGCAGTTCTTC. It translates to CSAPISGLAVYEQFF.

CDR3 sequence reads: CASSLVSLSYNEQFF. The CDR3 DNA sequence: TGTGCCAGCAGCTTAGTCAGTCTTTCCTACAATGAGCAGTTCTTC. The V gene is TRBV7-9, the J gene TRBJ2-1; D gene uncertain. This CDR3 spans 15 amino acids. CDR1 is SEHNR, CDR2 FQNEAQ, per germline (reference sequence). Trimming cost V 1 base and J 1 base, with 8 bases left between them.

Only a few counts were recorded for this clonotype. The gene calls are TRBV20-1 and TRBJ2-2, with D possibly matching TRBD1 (6 bases). Deletions cut 6 bases from V and 1 base from J, with 12 bases between. The germline CDR1 and CDR2 sequences are DFQATT and SNEGSKA (reference sequence). This CDR3 has 14 residues. Written as DNA, the CDR3 is TGCAGTGCCAGCCGAGGGGGGAACACCGGGGAGCTGTTTTTT. Translating gives CSASRGGNTGELFF.

This clonotype turned up a few times. The chain couples TRBV7-8 to TRBJ2-1, with 8 bases lining up with TRBD1. CDR3 length equals 16 residues. V was clipped by 5 bases and J by 0 bases; unmatched bases: 6. The germline V gene encodes CDR1 SGHVS and CDR2 FQNEAQ. The CDR3 DNA reads as TGTGCCAGCAGCCCTGACAGGGGCAGCTCCTACAATGAGCAGTTCTTC. Protein: CASSPDRGSSYNEQFF.

This clonotype has a handful of counts. The chain links TRBV28 to TRBJ1-2, with 9 positions matching TRBD1. Germline V gene lookup returns CDR1 MDHEN and CDR2 SYDVKM. V dropped 5 bases and J dropped 6; count of bases not matched to a gene: 10. The CDR3 consists of 15 residues. This CDR3 reads CASSPRDRADHGYTF. Here the CDR3 DNA reads TGTGCCAGCAGTCCTCGGGACAGGGCGGACCATGGCTACACCTTC.

The V and J genes are TRBV28 and TRBJ1-5, with 8 bases fitting TRBD1. V lost 6 bases to trimming and J lost 7 bases; unmatched junction nucleotides: 17. CDR3 size: 17 residues. Germline values: CDR1 MDHEN, CDR2 SYDVKM. The CDR3 sequence: CASSLAGLTGERQPQHF. DNA of the CDR3: TGTGCCAGCAGCCTAGCCGGCCTGACAGGGGAGCGACAGCCCCAGCATTTT. Supplemented by reference TRBV28 and TRBJ1-5, the full variable domain reads DVKVTQSSRYLVKRTGEKVFLECVQDMDHENMFWYRQDPGLGLRLIYFSYDVKMKEKGDIPEGYSVSREKKERFSLILESASTNQTSMYLCASSLAGLTGERQPQHFGDGTRLSIL.

There are a few counts of this clonotype. V usage is TRBV7-2 and J usage is TRBJ2-7; TRBD1 matches at 7 bases. The J segment lost 5 bases and the V segment lost 5 bases, leaving 6 bases of the junction unmatched. This CDR3 comprises 13 residues. Germline-derived CDR1 and CDR2 are SGHTA and FQGNSA. The CDR3 DNA reads TGTGCCAGCAGCGGGACAGTCTGGAACGAGCAGTACTTC. This encodes CASSGTVWNEQYF.

This chain joins TRBV7-3 and TRBJ2-5; TRBD1 matches 8 bases. V gave up 3 bases and J gave up 5 bases; unmatched junction bases: 5. The CDR3 is 14 amino acids. Germline lookup yields CDR1 SGHTA and CDR2 FQGTGA. The CDR3 DNA follows: TGTGCCAGCAGCTTTACAGGGGGTAGCGAGACCCAGTACTTC. As protein: CASSFTGGSETQYF.

The chain uses TRBV7-9 and TRBJ2-2; perhaps TRBD1 as D (6 bases). Per germline, CDR1 SEHNR and CDR2 FQNEAQ (reference sequence). V was clipped by 6 bases and J by 4 bases, with 18 bases between them. The CDR3 has 16 amino acids. CDR3 nucleotides: TGTGCCAGCAGAAGCGCAGGGGTGTTTCCCACCGGGGAGCTGTTTTTT. Its translation is CASRSAGVFPTGELFF.

The V gene is TRBV4-1, the J gene TRBJ2-3; 8 bases match TRBD2. The CDR3 is 16 residues long. Germline CDR1 and CDR2: MGHRA and YSYEKL. Germline trimming cut 4 bases from V and 6 bases from J; bases unmatched to any gene: 12. This chain's CDR3 is CASSRVGAGVQDTQYF. The CDR3 DNA follows: TGCGCCAGCAGCCGGGTTGGAGCGGGGGTCCAGGATACGCAGTATTTT.

As DNA, the CDR3 is TGTGCCAGCAGCTTGGCCGGGACTAGCCCCACAGATACGCAGTATTTT. This translates into CASSLAGTSPTDTQYF. This chain uses TRBV5-4 with TRBJ2-3, with 9 bases matching TRBD2. This CDR3 spans 16 amino acids. V gave up 0 bases and J gave up 2 bases; unmatched junction bases: 4. Germline CDR1 is SGHNT and CDR2 is YYREEE (reference sequence).

This clonotype has only a few counts. This chain links TRBV25-1 with TRBJ2-7; D call uncertain. V was clipped by 3 bases and J by 0 bases, with 6 bases between them. This CDR3 contains 13 residues. Germline CDR1 reads MGHDK; CDR2 reads SYGVNS. This CDR3 is CASSDEISYEQYF. The CDR3 coding sequence is TGTGCCAGCAGTGACGAGATCTCCTACGAGCAGTACTTC.

The genes are TRBV15 and TRBJ2-7; D is perhaps TRBD1 (6 bases). This CDR3 is built from 12 residues. V was clipped by 0 bases and J by 9 bases, with 9 bases between them. Germline V gene sequence: CDR1 LNHNV, CDR2 YYDKDF (reference sequence). The CDR3 nucleotides read TGTGCCACCAGCAGAGATGCAGGGGTGCAGTACGTC. This gives the protein CATSRDAGVQYV.

This clonotype was observed a few times. The genes are TRBV10-2 and TRBJ2-5; weak D call: TRBD2 (5 bases). The CDR3 spans 13 residues. Trimming removed 8 bases from V and 2 bases from J, with 12 bases in between. CDR1 and CDR2 from the germline V gene are WSHSY and SAAADI. CDR3 bases: TGCGCCAGCCGGGGAAGGGTACAAGAGACCCAGTACTTC. It specifies CASRGRVQETQYF.

V usage is TRBV3-1 and J usage is TRBJ1-6; a weak D match, TRBD1 (5 bases). Trimming took off 1 base at V and 8 bases at J, with 6 bases between the two ends. Germline CDR1 and CDR2: LGHDT and YNNKEL (reference sequence). The CDR3 sequence is 13 residues long. Here the CDR3 reads CASSQGQHSPLHF. CDR3 DNA sequence: TGTGCCAGCAGCCAAGGACAGCATTCACCCCTCCACTTT.

The chain has TRBV6-2 or TRBV6-3 and TRBJ2-5, with 7 positions matching TRBD2. Germline V CDR1 and CDR2: MNHEY, SVGEGT. After removal of 2 bases from V and 5 bases from J, the junction contained 8 bases not matched to a gene. This CDR3 has 15 residues. The CDR3: CASSYEAGDSETQYF. In DNA, the CDR3 is TGTGCCAGCAGTTACGAGGCGGGGGACTCGGAGACCCAGTACTTC.

The genes are TRBV6-5 and TRBJ1-2, with TRBD1 as a possible D gene (5 bases). The germline gives CDR1 MNHEY, CDR2 SVGAGI. V lost 2 bases and J lost 4, with 11 bases in between. The CDR3 covers 14 residues. CDR3 amino acids: CASSYQGPVYGYTF. CDR3 bases: TGTGCCAGCAGTTACCAGGGTCCAGTCTATGGCTACACCTTC.